These 5 T cell receptor beta chains share one sample of origin, sequenced in a study of shared clonotypes between healthy human individuals. TCRdb's copy holds only in-frame clones and misses some; the assay was immunoSEQ multiplex PCR. Of more than 550,000 clones in the sample, over 60% are singletons; the top ten hold approximately 1.7%. Source material: memory CD4+ T cells sorted from blood. Subset: CD45RA-negative fraction. The receptor source for this set is a woman aged 30 to 39 in good health.

The chain employs TRBV19 and TRBJ1-3, with D possibly TRBD1 on 5 matching bases. V was shortened by 10 bases and J by 1 base, with 11 bases between the two germline ends. CDR1 and CDR2 from the germline V gene are LNHDA and SQIVND (reference sequence). This CDR3 spans 13 amino acids. For the CDR3, the DNA is TGTGCCACCACAGGACCTTCTGGAAACACCATATATTTT. Protein sequence: CATTGPSGNTIYF. Full variable domain (rest looked up from reference TRBV19 and TRBJ1-3): DGGITQSPKYLFRKEGQNVTLSCEQNLNHDAMYWYRQDPGQGLRLIYYSQIVNDFQKGDIAEGYSVSREKKESFPLTVTSAQKNPTAFYLCATTGPSGNTIYFGEGSWLTVV.

The V call is TRBV5-1, the J call TRBJ2-3; 13 bases are a match to TRBD2. The V gene end was trimmed by 1 base and the J gene end by 0 bases; junction bases not matched to a gene: 2. The germline CDR1 and CDR2 sequences are SGHRS and YFSETQ. The CDR3 has 17 amino acids. The DNA of the CDR3 is TGCGCCAGCAGCTTGCCACTAGCGGGAGGGAGCACAGATACGCAGTATTTT. This codes for CASSLPLAGGSTDTQYF.

The V gene is TRBV5-1, the J gene TRBJ2-1; TRBD2 might be the D (5 bases). Germline loops: CDR1 SGHRS, CDR2 YFSETQ. This CDR3 comprises 12 residues. Trimming took off 5 bases at V and 15 bases at J, with 18 bases between the two ends. The CDR3 sequence is CASSSDSRFLFF. CDR3 DNA: TGCGCCAGCAGTTCGGACTCTAGATTTCTGTTCTTC.

This clone has only one observation. This chain connects TRBV28 to TRBJ2-3; 11 nucleotides line up with TRBD2. The germline V gene has CDR1 MDHEN and CDR2 SYDVKM. There are 13 residues in the CDR3. V was pared by 3 bases and J by 15 bases, with 8 bases of the junction left unmatched. CDR3 region: CASSLDGGTSGYF. In DNA form, the CDR3 reads TGTGCCAGCAGTTTGGACGGCGGGACTAGCGGATATTTT.

The CDR3 region is CASSERLESSYNEQFF. For the CDR3, the DNA is TGTGCCAGCAGTGAAAGGCTGGAAAGCTCCTACAATGAGCAGTTCTTC. The rearrangement uses TRBV25-1 and TRBJ2-1, with no clear D. The CDR3 runs to 16 residues. Germline V gene sequence: CDR1 MGHDK, CDR2 SYGVNS. V lost 2 bases to trimming and J lost 0 bases, with 11 bases between them.